This T cell receptor (beta chain) emerged from a study of graft-versus-host responses after intestinal transplantation. V shed 1 base and J shed 6 bases, with 9 bases lying between them. The CDR3 covers 13 residues. In germline, CDR1 is SGHTA, CDR2 FQGNSA. As for time point: postoperative day 105 after intestinal transplantation (dayNNNN = postoperative day). Processing was applied to graft tissue in order to liberate intraepithelial and lamina propria lymphocytes. Using immunoSEQ multiplex PCR, the repertoire was profiled, and TCRdb retains in-frame clones only, with some absent. This table holds fewer than 4,500 clones, about 75% found once.

Source: ileum tissue, taken 105 days after intestinal transplantation. This receptor was taken from a human patient who received an intestinal transplant, so some T cells may come from the graft donor. The V call is TRBV7-2, the J call TRBJ1-2; TRBD1 is a possible D gene (5 bases). CDR3 in amino acids: CASSLVGGDGYTF. The DNA of the CDR3 is TGTGCCAGCAGCTTAGTTGGGGGGGATGGCTACACCTTC.